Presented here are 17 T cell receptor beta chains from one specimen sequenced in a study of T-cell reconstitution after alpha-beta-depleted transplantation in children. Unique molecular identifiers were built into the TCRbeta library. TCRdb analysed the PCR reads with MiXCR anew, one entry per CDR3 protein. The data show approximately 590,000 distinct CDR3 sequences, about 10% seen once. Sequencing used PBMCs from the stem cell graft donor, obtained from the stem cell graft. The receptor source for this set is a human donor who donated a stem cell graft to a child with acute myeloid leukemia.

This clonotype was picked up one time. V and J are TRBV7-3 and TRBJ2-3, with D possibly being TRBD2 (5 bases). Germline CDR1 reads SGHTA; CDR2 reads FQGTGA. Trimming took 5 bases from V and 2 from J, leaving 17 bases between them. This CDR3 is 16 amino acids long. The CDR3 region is CASSRGVQSFTDTQYF. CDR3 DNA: TGTGCCAGCAGCCGGGGAGTCCAATCTTTCACAGATACGCAGTATTTT.

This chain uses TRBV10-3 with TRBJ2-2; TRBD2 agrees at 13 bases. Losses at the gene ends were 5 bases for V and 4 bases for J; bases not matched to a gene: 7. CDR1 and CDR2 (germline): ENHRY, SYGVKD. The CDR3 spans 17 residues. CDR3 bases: TGTGCCATCAGTCAACTAGCGGGAGGGCCGGGCACCGGGGAGCTGTTTTTT. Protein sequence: CAISQLAGGPGTGELFF.

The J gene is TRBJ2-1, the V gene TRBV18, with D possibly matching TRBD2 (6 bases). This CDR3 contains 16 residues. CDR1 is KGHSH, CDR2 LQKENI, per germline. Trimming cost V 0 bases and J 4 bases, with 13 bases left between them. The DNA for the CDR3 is TGTGCCAGCTCACCACCGAACGGGAGCGCATACAATGAGCAGTTCTTC. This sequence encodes CASSPPNGSAYNEQFF. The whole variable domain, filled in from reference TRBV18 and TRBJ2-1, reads NAGVMQNPRHLVRRRGQEARLRCSPMKGHSHVYWYRQLPEEGLKFMVYLQKENIIDESGMPKERFSAEFPKEGPSILRIQQVVRGDSAAYFCASSPPNGSAYNEQFFGPGTRLTVL.

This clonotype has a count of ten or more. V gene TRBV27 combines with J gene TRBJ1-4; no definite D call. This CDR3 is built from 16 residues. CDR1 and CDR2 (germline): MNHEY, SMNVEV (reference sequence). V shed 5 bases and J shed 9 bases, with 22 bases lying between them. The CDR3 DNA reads TGTGCCAGCAGTCCGATTGGGATTGGGTTGGGGAAAAAACTGTTTTTT. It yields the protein CASSPIGIGLGKKLFF.

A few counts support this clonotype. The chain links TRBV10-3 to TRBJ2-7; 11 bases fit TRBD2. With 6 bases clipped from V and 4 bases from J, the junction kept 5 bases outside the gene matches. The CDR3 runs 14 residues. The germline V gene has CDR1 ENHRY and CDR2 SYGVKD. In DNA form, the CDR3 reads TGTGCCATCAGGGGGGGGACTAGCGGTTACGAGCAGTACTTC. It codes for CAIRGGTSGYEQYF.

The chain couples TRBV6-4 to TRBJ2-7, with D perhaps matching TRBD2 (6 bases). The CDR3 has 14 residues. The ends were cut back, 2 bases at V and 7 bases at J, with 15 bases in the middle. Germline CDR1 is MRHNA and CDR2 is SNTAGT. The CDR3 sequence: CASSDNPGVREQYF. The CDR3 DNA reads TGTGCCAGCAGTGACAACCCGGGAGTAAGGGAGCAGTACTTC.

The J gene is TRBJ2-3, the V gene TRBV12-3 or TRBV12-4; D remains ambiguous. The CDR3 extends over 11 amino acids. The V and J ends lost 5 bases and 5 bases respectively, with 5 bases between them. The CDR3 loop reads CASSMEDTQYF. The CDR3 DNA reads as TGTGCCAGCAGTATGGAAGATACGCAGTATTTT.

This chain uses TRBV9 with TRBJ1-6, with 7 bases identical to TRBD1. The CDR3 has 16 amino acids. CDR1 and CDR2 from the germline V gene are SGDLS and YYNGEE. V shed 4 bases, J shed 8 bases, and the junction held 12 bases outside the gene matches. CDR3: CASSRRQGGFHSPLHF. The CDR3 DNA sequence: TGTGCCAGCAGCAGACGACAGGGAGGGTTTCATTCACCCCTCCACTTT.

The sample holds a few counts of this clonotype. CDR3 protein: CSARDGDSVSYEQYF. For the CDR3, the DNA is TGCAGTGCTAGAGATGGGGACTCGGTCTCCTACGAGCAGTACTTC. The chain recombines TRBV20-1 with TRBJ2-7; possibly TRBD2 for D (6 bases). The CDR3 spans 15 residues. From germline, CDR1 is DFQATT and CDR2 SNEGSKA (reference sequence). V lost 0 bases and J 0 bases, leaving 12 bases between the germline ends.

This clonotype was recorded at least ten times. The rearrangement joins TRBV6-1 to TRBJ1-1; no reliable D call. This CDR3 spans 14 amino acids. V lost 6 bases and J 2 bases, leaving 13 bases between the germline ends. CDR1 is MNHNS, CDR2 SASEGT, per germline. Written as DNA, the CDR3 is TGTGCCAGCAGGAAATACAGTGACAACACTGAAGCTTTCTTT. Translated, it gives CASRKYSDNTEAFF.

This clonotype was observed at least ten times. CDR3 protein: CASSPGNEQFF. CDR3 DNA: TGTGCCAGCAGCCCGGGGAATGAGCAGTTCTTC. The V call is TRBV12-3 or TRBV12-4, the J call TRBJ2-1; D is perhaps TRBD2 (5 bases). The V and J ends lost 6 bases and 7 bases respectively, with 7 bases between them. The CDR3 is 11 residues long.

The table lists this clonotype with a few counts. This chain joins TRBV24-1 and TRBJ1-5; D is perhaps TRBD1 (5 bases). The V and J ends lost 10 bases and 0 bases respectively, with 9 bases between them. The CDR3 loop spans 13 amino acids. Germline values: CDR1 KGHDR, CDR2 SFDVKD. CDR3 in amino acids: CATRQNSNQPQHF. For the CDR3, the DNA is TGTGCCACTCGACAGAATAGCAATCAGCCCCAGCATTTT.

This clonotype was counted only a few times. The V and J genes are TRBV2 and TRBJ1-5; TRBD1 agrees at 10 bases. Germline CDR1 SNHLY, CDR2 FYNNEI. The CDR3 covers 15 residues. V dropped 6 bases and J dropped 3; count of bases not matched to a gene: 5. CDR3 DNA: TGTGCCAGCAGAGTGGGACAGGGGAACAATCAGCCCCAGCATTTT. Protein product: CASRVGQGNNQPQHF.

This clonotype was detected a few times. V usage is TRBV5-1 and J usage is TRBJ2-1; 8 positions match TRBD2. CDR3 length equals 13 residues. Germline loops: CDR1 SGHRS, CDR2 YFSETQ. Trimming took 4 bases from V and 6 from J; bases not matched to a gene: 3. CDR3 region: CASSIGTSNEQFF. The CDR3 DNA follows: TGCGCCAGCAGCATAGGGACTAGCAATGAGCAGTTCTTC.

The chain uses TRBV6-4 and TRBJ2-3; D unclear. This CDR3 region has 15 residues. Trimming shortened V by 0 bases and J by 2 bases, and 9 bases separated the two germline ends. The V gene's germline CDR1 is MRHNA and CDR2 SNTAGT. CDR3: CASSDSGVTTDTQYF. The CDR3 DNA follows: TGTGCCAGCAGTGACTCGGGCGTCACCACAGATACGCAGTATTTT.

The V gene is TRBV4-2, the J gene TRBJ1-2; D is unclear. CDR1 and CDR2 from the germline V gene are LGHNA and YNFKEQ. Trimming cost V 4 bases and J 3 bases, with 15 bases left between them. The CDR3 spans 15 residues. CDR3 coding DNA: TGTGCCAGCAGCCCCGCCCCCCCCCGGGACTATGGCTACACCTTC. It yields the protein CASSPAPPRDYGYTF.

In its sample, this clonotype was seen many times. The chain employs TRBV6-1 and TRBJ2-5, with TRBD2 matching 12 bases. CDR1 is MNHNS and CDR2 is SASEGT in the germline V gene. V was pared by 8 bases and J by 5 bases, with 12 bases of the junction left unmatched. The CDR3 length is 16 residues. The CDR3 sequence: CASRRTSGILRETQYF. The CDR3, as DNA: TGTGCCAGCCGGCGGACTAGCGGGATACTCCGGGAGACCCAGTACTTC.